Below are 10 T cell receptor beta chains sequenced from a single sample in a study of vaccination and CD4 T cells after COVID-19. Noted treatment: approximately 10-day PBMC culture with coronavirus spike peptide pools or control peptides (ViraFEST assay). Samples of CD4+ T cells were obtained from the unexposed donor before the COVID-19 pandemic (2011-2018). Cultured CD4+ T cells had their DNA profiled by the Oncomine TCR Beta short-read assay. One entry per CDR3 protein, called by TCRdb with MiXCR from the PCR reads. The table lists under 10,000 distinct CDR3 sequences, approximately 40% of them singletons. These TCRs are of unknown antigen specificity. Source material: CD4+ T cells from blood, cultured in vitro. The receptor source for this set is a human donor in good health.

The chain couples TRBV2 to TRBJ1-6; 7 bases fit TRBD1. The V segment lost 9 bases and the J segment 7 bases; nucleotides outside the gene matches: 3. The CDR3 length is 12 residues. Germline-derived CDR1 and CDR2 are SNHLY and FYNNEI. The CDR3 here is CARGQPNSPLHF. The CDR3 DNA is TGTGCCAGGGGACAGCCAAATTCACCCCTCCACTTT.

This chain connects TRBV19 to TRBJ2-7, with 8 nucleotides matching TRBD1. Germline V gene sequence: CDR1 LNHDA, CDR2 SQIVND (reference sequence). V dropped 5 bases and J dropped 6; count of bases not matched to a gene: 9. The CDR3 spans 14 residues. This CDR3 is CASSRGQESIEQYF. The CDR3 DNA reads as TGTGCCAGTAGTCGGGGACAGGAAAGCATCGAGCAGTACTTC.

The chain combines TRBV27 with TRBJ2-5; the D gene is possibly TRBD2 (7 bases). This CDR3 region has 15 residues. Trimming took off 5 bases at V and 4 bases at J, with 17 bases between the two ends. Per germline, CDR1 MNHEY and CDR2 SMNVEV (reference sequence). This CDR3 reads CASSPGRGGGETQYF. CDR3 nucleotide sequence: TGTGCCAGCAGTCCAGGAAGGGGAGGGGGAGAGACCCAGTACTTC.

V and J are TRBV27 and TRBJ2-3, with a tentative D call TRBD2 (6 bases). In germline, CDR1 is MNHEY, CDR2 SMNVEV (reference sequence). V lost 2 bases and J lost 2, with 8 bases in between. This CDR3 has 14 residues. The CDR3 sequence: CASSLRLVTDTQYF. In nucleotides, the CDR3 is TGTGCCAGCAGTTTAAGACTAGTCACAGATACGCAGTATTTT.

CDR3 residues: CASSESAGQGETQYF. The CDR3 DNA follows: TGCGCCAGCAGTGAGTCAGCAGGGCAGGGAGAGACCCAGTACTTC. The chain employs TRBV10-2 and TRBJ2-5; TRBD1 is a possible D gene (5 bases). Trimming removed 0 bases at V and 4 bases at J, with 12 bases between. The CDR3 loop spans 15 amino acids. Germline CDR1 reads WSHSY; CDR2 reads SAAADI.

This clonotype was seen more than once but under ten times. The V gene is TRBV6-4, the J gene TRBJ1-1, with D tentatively TRBD1 (5 bases). The ends were cut back, 5 bases at V and 1 base at J, with 8 bases in the middle. Germline V gene data show CDR1 as MRHNA and CDR2 as SNTAGT. The CDR3 contains 13 residues. CDR3 bases: TGTGCCAGCAGTAGGGGAGGGAACACTGAAGCTTTCTTT. Its translation is CASSRGGNTEAFF.

There are a few counts of this clonotype. The chain couples TRBV29-1 to TRBJ1-1; D is ambiguous. From germline, CDR1 is SQVTM and CDR2 ANQGSEA. The CDR3 consists of 11 residues. CDR3 sequence: CRASLGTEAFF. For the CDR3, the DNA is TGCAGAGCCAGTTTGGGCACTGAAGCTTTCTTT. Complete variable domain (other parts from reference TRBV29-1 and TRBJ1-1): SAVISQKPSRDICQRGTSLTIQCQVDSQVTMMFWYRQQPGQSLTLIATANQGSEATYESGFVIDKFPISRPNLTFSTLTVSNMSPEDSSIYLCRASLGTEAFFGQGTRLTVV.

This chain joins TRBV5-1 and TRBJ1-1; TRBD1 might be the D (5 bases). V was trimmed by 2 bases and J by 7 bases, leaving 12 bases between them. The CDR3 spans 13 residues. Germline assignment: CDR1 SGHRS and CDR2 YFSETQ. CDR3 in amino acids: CASSFTWDGEAFF. In nucleotides, the CDR3 is TGCGCCAGCAGCTTTACCTGGGACGGTGAAGCTTTCTTT.

The V and J genes are TRBV6-1 and TRBJ1-5; 8 bases match TRBD1. Germline CDR1 reads MNHNS; CDR2 reads SASEGT. The CDR3 runs to 13 residues. The V gene end was trimmed by 5 bases and the J gene end by 4 bases; junction bases not matched to a gene: 1. As DNA, the CDR3 is TGTGCCAGCAGTCGGACAGGGAATCAGCCCCAGCATTTT. Amino acids: CASSRTGNQPQHF.

Only a few counts were recorded for this clonotype. CDR3 region: CSALRPEGETQYF. The CDR3 bases are TGCAGTGCCCTGAGACCGGAGGGGGAGACCCAGTACTTC. The chain links TRBV20-1 to TRBJ2-5, with D perhaps TRBD2 (6 bases). The CDR3 spans 13 residues. Per the germline V gene, CDR1 is DFQATT and CDR2 is SNEGSKA (reference sequence). The ends were cut back, 6 bases at V and 5 bases at J, with 16 bases in the middle.